The clone carrying this TCR beta chain was found a few times. As yet, its antigen is unknown. This sample stems from a study of identical twins. Findings and limits, study-wide: Invariant cells of the MAIT and iNKT types might have partly distorted the zero-insertion analyses. Beta out-of-frame twin sharing showed a weaker excess. In cord blood, abundant beta clonotypes had fewer insertions; memory showed no trend. Conclusions came from cross-sectional statistical analysis, not from following the same donors.

TCRdb processed the 5' RACE reads anew with MiXCR; each CDR3 protein has one entry. Of 500,000 to 550,000 distinct CDR3 sequences in the sample, around 20% were seen once. This sample also appeared in a second study, on yellow fever vaccine responses in identical twins.

Sequencing was done on a sample of CD4+ T cells sorted from blood. The receptor was isolated from a young woman in good health.

CDR3 residues: CASSSNLGGTEAFF. The CDR3 coding sequence is TGTGCCAGCAGTTCAAACTTGGGAGGCACTGAAGCTTTCTTT. This rearrangement joins TRBV6-5 to TRBJ1-1; D ambiguous. V was shortened by 4 bases and J by 4 bases, with 13 bases between the two germline ends. In germline, CDR1 is MNHEY, CDR2 SVGAGI. The CDR3 extends over 14 amino acids.